This TCR beta chain was recorded in a study of blood T cell repertoires in COVID-19. Overall study: Samples representing acute and convalescent COVID-19 were sourced from the United States, Italy and Spain. PBMCs, B-cell-depleted T cells, or T cells were the source of the cDNA or gDNA that made up the material.

Study processing details: Amplification of reference gene primers provided the estimated nucleated cell counts. Sequencing used immunoSEQ multiplex PCR; TCRdb keeps in-frame clones, though not all of them. Clone size and the V and J calls come from that table; the DNA yielded D and trimming. The sample lists 5,000 to 6,000 clones; about nine tenths were seen once. V dropped 4 bases and J dropped 4; count of bases not matched to a gene: 8. CDR1 is MNHEY, CDR2 SVGAGI, per germline. CDR3 length: 15 amino acids. The sequenced material came from peripheral blood. This receptor was identified in a man in his fifties or sixties with acute or convalescent COVID-19. The V and J genes are TRBV6-5 and TRBJ2-7, with 9 bases identical to TRBD1. CDR3 amino acids: CASSSGGQGLYEQYF. The CDR3 bases are TGTGCCAGCAGTTCGGGGGGACAGGGTCTATACGAGCAGTACTTC.